This entry concerns a single T cell receptor (beta chain). Primed by a sample-barcoded 5' primer and a J-beta primer mix, a second PCR proceeded for about 7 to 11 cycles. Each CDR3 protein gets one entry after TCRdb re-called the 5' RACE reads with MiXCR. Here the sample spans 700,000 or so distinct CDR3 sequences, about 43% being singletons. This sample is part of a study of blood T cells in healthy people across ages. Germline-derived CDR1 and CDR2 are LGHDT and YNNKEL (reference sequence). This CDR3 is built from 14 residues. Trimming cost V 6 bases and J 6 bases; bases outside gene matches: 6. Every donor provided roughly 9.1 milliliters of peripheral blood.

The material sequenced was blood. The rearrangement links TRBV3-1 to TRBJ1-5; 9 bases agree with TRBD1. The origin of this receptor is a man at least 80 years old in good health. The CDR3, as DNA: TGTGCCAGCAGAGGGACAGGGAGGGGTCAGCCCCAGCATTTT. Translating gives CASRGTGRGQPQHF.